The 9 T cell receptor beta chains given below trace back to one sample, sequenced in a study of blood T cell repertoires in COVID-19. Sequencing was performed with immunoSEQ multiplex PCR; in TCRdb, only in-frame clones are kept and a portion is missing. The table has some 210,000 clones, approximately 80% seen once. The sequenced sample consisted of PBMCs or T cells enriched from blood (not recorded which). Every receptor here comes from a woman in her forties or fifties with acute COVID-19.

In DNA, the CDR3 is TGTGCCAGCAGTTCGGGGCTAGCGGGGAGCTCCTACGAGCAGTACTTC. This encodes CASSSGLAGSSYEQYF. The chain has TRBV27 and TRBJ2-7; 9 bases agree with TRBD2. The germline CDR1 and CDR2 sequences are MNHEY and SMNVEV (reference sequence). The CDR3 contains 16 residues. Losses at the gene ends were 4 bases for V and 0 bases for J; bases not matched to a gene: 7.

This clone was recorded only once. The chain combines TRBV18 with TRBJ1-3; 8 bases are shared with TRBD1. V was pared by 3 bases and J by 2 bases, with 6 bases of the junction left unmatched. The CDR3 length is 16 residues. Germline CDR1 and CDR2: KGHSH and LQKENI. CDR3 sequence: CASSPPGQGPGNTIYF. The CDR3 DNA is TGTGCCAGCTCACCCCCAGGACAGGGTCCTGGAAACACCATATATTTT.

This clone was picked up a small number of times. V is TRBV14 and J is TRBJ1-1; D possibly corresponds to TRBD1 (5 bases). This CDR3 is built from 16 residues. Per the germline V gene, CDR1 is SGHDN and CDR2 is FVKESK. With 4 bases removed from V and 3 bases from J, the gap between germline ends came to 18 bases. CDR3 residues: CASSPERGLLDTEAFF. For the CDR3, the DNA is TGTGCCAGCAGCCCAGAGAGGGGACTTTTGGACACTGAAGCTTTCTTT.

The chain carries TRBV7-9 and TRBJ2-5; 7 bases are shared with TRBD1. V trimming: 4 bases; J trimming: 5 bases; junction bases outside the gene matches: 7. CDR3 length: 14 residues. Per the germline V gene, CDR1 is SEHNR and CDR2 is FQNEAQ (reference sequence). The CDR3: CASSSGTVDETQYF. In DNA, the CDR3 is TGTGCCAGCAGCTCAGGGACAGTCGATGAGACCCAGTACTTC.

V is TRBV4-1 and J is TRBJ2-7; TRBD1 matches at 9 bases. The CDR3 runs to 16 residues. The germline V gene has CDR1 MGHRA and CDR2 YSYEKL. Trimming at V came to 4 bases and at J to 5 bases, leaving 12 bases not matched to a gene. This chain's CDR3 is CASSPPPPGQGHEQYF. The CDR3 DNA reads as TGCGCCAGCAGCCCCCCTCCGCCGGGACAGGGCCACGAGCAGTACTTC.

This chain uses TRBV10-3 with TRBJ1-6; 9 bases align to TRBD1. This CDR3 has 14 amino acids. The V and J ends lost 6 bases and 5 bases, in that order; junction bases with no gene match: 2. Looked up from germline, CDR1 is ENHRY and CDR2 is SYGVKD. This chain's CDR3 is CAISRDRDNSPLHF. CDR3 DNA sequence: TGTGCCATCAGCCGGGACAGGGATAATTCACCCCTCCACTTT.

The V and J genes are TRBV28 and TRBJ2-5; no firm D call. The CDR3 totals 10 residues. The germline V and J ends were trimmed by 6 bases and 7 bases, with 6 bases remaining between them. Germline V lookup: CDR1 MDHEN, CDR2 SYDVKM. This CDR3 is CASSRGTQYF. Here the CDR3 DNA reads TGTGCCAGCAGCCGCGGGACCCAGTACTTC.

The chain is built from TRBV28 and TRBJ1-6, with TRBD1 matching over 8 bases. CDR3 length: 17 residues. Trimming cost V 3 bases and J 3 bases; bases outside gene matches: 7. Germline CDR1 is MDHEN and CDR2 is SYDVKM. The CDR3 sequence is CASSFRTGPFYNSPLHF. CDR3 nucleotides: TGTGCCAGCAGTTTTAGGACAGGGCCGTTCTATAATTCACCCCTCCACTTT.

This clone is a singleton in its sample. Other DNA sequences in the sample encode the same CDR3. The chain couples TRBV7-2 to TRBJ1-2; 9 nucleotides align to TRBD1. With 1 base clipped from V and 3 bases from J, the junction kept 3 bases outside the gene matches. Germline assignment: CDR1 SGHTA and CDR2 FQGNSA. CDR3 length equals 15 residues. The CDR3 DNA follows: TGTGCCAGCAGCTTAGGGACAGGGGTAGACTATGGCTACACCTTC. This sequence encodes CASSLGTGVDYGYTF.